Presented here are 14 T cell receptor beta chains from one specimen sequenced in a study of early T cells in non-severe SARS-CoV-2 infection. TCRdb re-derived calls from the 5' RACE reads in MiXCR, one entry per CDR3 protein. Altogether about 82,000 distinct CDR3 sequences are present, less than 15% being singletons, with the ten largest covering roughly 6%. The specimen was whole blood. The receptors originated from an adult who was a healthcare worker with PCR-confirmed SARS-CoV-2 infection or an uninfected control (not recorded which).

This clonotype was seen a few times. The chain carries TRBV2 and TRBJ2-5, with TRBD1 matching over 8 bases. Germline lookup yields CDR1 SNHLY and CDR2 FYNNEI. V trimming: 6 bases; J trimming: 1 base; junction bases outside the gene matches: 4. This CDR3 is 14 amino acids long. CDR3 sequence: CASSHDRGQETQYF. CDR3 nucleotides: TGTGCCAGCAGCCACGACAGGGGCCAAGAGACCCAGTACTTC.

This clonotype was counted at least ten times. The chain's CDR3 is CASSVSGVLLSYEQYF. CDR3 DNA: TGTGCCAGCAGTGTCTCAGGGGTATTATTGTCCTACGAGCAGTACTTC. The rearrangement joins TRBV27 to TRBJ2-7; D possibly corresponds to TRBD1 (6 bases). The V gene's germline CDR1 is MNHEY and CDR2 SMNVEV (reference sequence). The CDR3 is 16 amino acids. V lost 5 bases and J lost 1, with 18 bases in between.

This clonotype was found a few times. The rearrangement links TRBV20-1 to TRBJ2-1, with D perhaps TRBD1 (6 bases). Looked up from germline, CDR1 is DFQATT and CDR2 is SNEGSKA (reference sequence). This CDR3 has 14 amino acids. Between the trimmed V and J ends, which lost 3 bases and 5 bases, there was a span of 14 bases. CDR3 protein: CSASWIQGDNEQFF. CDR3 DNA: TGCAGTGCTAGTTGGATACAGGGCGACAATGAGCAGTTCTTC.

At least ten counts were recorded for this clonotype. The V call is TRBV4-1, the J call TRBJ1-5; no reliable D call. The V and J ends lost 5 bases and 2 bases respectively, with 4 bases between them. Germline V gene data show CDR1 as MGHRA and CDR2 as YSYEKL. The length of the CDR3 is 12 residues. CDR3 DNA sequence: TGCGCCAGCAGCGGGCGCAATCAGCCCCAGCATTTT. Protein sequence: CASSGRNQPQHF.

The table lists this clonotype with many counts. The V gene is TRBV7-2, the J gene TRBJ2-1; 7 bases are shared with TRBD2. This CDR3 has 15 amino acids. Germline values: CDR1 SGHTA, CDR2 FQGNSA. The J segment lost 6 bases and the V segment lost 5 bases, leaving 10 bases of the junction unmatched. For the CDR3, the DNA is TGTGCCAGCAGCCAATGGGGGGGACCCTCCAATGAGCAGTTCTTC. It is translated as CASSQWGGPSNEQFF.

This clonotype was seen a few times. The chain couples TRBV27 to TRBJ2-6; no firm D call. CDR1 and CDR2 from the germline V gene are MNHEY and SMNVEV (reference sequence). V was pared by 1 base and J by 0 bases, with 7 bases between. The CDR3 covers 16 residues. The DNA of the CDR3 is TGTGCCAGCAGTTTATACGGAGTCTCTGGGGCCAACGTCCTGACTTTC. As protein: CASSLYGVSGANVLTF. Full variable domain (outside the CDR3, taken from reference TRBV27 and TRBJ2-6): EAQVTQNPRYLITVTGKKLTVTCSQNMNHEYMSWYRQDPGLGLRQIYYSMNVEVTDKGDVPEGYKVSRKEKRNFPLILESPSPNQTSLYFCASSLYGVSGANVLTFGAGSRLTVL.

V is TRBV20-1 and J is TRBJ1-6, with TRBD1 identical over 7 bases. CDR3 length equals 17 residues. V dropped 6 bases and J dropped 6; count of bases not matched to a gene: 17. Germline CDR1 reads DFQATT; CDR2 reads SNEGSKA (reference sequence). CDR3 coding DNA: TGCAGTGCCAGGCCAGGGGGTAGCCAGAGCGTTAATTCACCCCTCCACTTT. The encoded protein is CSARPGGSQSVNSPLHF.

The V and J genes are TRBV7-9 and TRBJ2-3; D perhaps matches TRBD2 (6 bases). The germline V and J ends were trimmed by 5 bases and 5 bases, with 14 bases remaining between them. Germline CDR1 SEHNR, CDR2 FQNEAQ (reference sequence). This CDR3 contains 14 residues. The CDR3, as DNA: TGTGCCAGCAGCCCCAACGGGCGGGAAGATACGCAGTATTTT. It specifies CASSPNGREDTQYF.

As to this clonotype: At one boundary the junction diverges from the germline segment, which might be a read error. The V call is TRBV10-3, the J call TRBJ2-3; 8 bases line up with TRBD1. Germline V gene data show CDR1 as ENHRY and CDR2 as SYGVKD. This CDR3 contains 15 residues. The CDR3 protein is CAISGSGGVSDTKYF. The CDR3 DNA follows: TGTGCCATCAGTGGGTCAGGGGGCGTGTCAGATACGAAGTATTTT.

The CDR3 region has the DNA TGCGCCAGCAGCCAACTACCGGGTAGGAGACAGGGGGCTTACGAGCAGTACTTC. It yields the protein CASSQLPGRRQGAYEQYF. The V and J genes are TRBV4-1 and TRBJ2-7, with 10 bases that match TRBD1. Germline assignment: CDR1 MGHRA and CDR2 YSYEKL. The CDR3 is 18 amino acids. Trimming cost V 2 bases and J 4 bases; bases outside gene matches: 14.

This clonotype has only a few counts. The V call is TRBV6-5, the J call TRBJ1-2; D is perhaps TRBD1 (5 bases). Trimming removed 2 bases at V and 2 bases at J, with 9 bases between. The V gene's germline CDR1 is MNHEY and CDR2 SVGAGI. This CDR3 region has 14 residues. CDR3 sequence: CASSYDQGNYGYTF. CDR3 DNA sequence: TGTGCCAGCAGTTACGACCAGGGAAACTATGGCTACACCTTC.

V is TRBV15 and J is TRBJ2-7, with 8 positions matching TRBD1. J was trimmed by 6 bases and V by 4 bases; bases with no gene match: 5. Per germline, CDR1 LNHNV and CDR2 YYDKDF (reference sequence). The CDR3 sequence is 13 residues long. In nucleotides, the CDR3 is TGTGCCACCAGCATCGACAGGGGAGCCGAGCAGTACTTC. It is translated as CATSIDRGAEQYF.

The table lists this clonotype with many counts. The gene calls are TRBV28 and TRBJ2-3; D is unclear. The ends were cut back, 5 bases at V and 2 bases at J, with 8 bases in the middle. This CDR3 comprises 13 residues. Germline V gives CDR1 MDHEN, CDR2 SYDVKM. The CDR3 spells CASSPRYTDTQYF. The CDR3 coding sequence is TGTGCCAGCAGTCCAAGGTACACAGATACGCAGTATTTT.

This clonotype came up many times. The rearrangement links TRBV10-1 to TRBJ1-5; no definite D call. Trimming removed 7 bases at V and 7 bases at J, with 20 bases between. The CDR3 is made up of 15 amino acids. Germline-derived CDR1 and CDR2 are WNHNN and SYGVQD (reference sequence). The CDR3, as DNA: TGCGCCAGCATCAACCCTCTTCGGCGCTGGCAGCCCCAGCATTTT. Its protein product is CASINPLRRWQPQHF.